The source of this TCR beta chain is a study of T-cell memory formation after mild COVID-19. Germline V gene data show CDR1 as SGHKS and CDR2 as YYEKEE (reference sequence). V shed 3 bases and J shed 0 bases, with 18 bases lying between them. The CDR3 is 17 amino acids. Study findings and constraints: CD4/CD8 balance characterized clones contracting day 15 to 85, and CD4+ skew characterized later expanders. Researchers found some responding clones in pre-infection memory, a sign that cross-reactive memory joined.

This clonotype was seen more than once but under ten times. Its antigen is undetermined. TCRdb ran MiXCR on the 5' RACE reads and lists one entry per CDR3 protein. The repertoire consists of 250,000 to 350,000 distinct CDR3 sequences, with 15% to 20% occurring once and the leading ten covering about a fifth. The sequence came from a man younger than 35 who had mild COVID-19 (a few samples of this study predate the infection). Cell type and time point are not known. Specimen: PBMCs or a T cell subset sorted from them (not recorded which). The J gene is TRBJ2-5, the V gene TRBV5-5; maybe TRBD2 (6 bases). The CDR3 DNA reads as TGTGCCAGCAGCTGGACTCCGGATGGGGGGTACCAAGAGACCCAGTACTTC. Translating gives CASSWTPDGGYQETQYF.